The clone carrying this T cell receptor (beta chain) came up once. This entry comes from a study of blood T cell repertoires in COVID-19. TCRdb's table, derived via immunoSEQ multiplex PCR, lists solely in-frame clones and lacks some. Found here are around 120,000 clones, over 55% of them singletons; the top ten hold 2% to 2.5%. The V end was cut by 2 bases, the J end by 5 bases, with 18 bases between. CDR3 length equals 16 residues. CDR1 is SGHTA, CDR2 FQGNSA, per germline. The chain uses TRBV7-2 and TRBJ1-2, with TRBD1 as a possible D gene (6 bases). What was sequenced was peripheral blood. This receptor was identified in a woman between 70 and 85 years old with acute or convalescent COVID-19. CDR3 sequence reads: CASSLRLAGARYGYTF. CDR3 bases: TGTGCCAGCAGCTTACGGTTGGCAGGGGCGAGGTATGGCTACACCTTC.